Presented here are 25 T cell receptor beta chains from one specimen sequenced in a study of cytomegalovirus exposure and HLA in healthy donors. This PCR relied on a set of 60 Vbeta primers and 13 Jbeta primers. Sequencing used immunoSEQ multiplex PCR; TCRdb keeps in-frame clones, though not all of them. The table lists over 130,000 clones, roughly 72% of them singletons. Sequenced: PBMCs. The receptors here all came from a man aged 35 to 55 in good health and CMV-seronegative.

This sequence joins TRBV7-7 and TRBJ2-5; TRBD1 matches at 9 bases. V was clipped by 5 bases and J by 3 bases; unmatched bases: 1. The germline gives CDR1 SSHAT, CDR2 FNYEAQ (reference sequence). The CDR3 length is 13 residues. In nucleotides, the CDR3 is TGTGCCAGCAGCCGGGACAGGGAAGAGACCCAGTACTTC. Protein sequence: CASSRDREETQYF. Drawing the rest from reference TRBV7-7 and TRBJ2-5, the complete variable domain is GAGVSQSPRYKVTKRGQDVTLRCDPISSHATLYWYQQALGQGPEFLTYFNYEAQPDKSGLPSDRFSAERPEGSISTLTIQRTEQRDSAMYRCASSRDREETQYFGPGTRLLVL.

The chain carries TRBV28 and TRBJ2-1; 8 bases align to TRBD2. This CDR3 contains 16 residues. CDR1 and CDR2 from the germline V gene are MDHEN and SYDVKM. J was trimmed by 7 bases and V by 3 bases; bases with no gene match: 11. CDR3 residues: CASSFRGAPGGNEQFF. The CDR3 DNA sequence: TGTGCCAGCAGTTTTCGGGGAGCTCCGGGGGGGAATGAGCAGTTCTTC.

The rearrangement links TRBV11-3 to TRBJ2-1; 12 bases match TRBD2. The J segment lost 2 bases and the V segment lost 5 bases, leaving 4 bases of the junction unmatched. CDR1 and CDR2 from the germline V gene are SGHNT and YENEEA. The CDR3 has 16 residues. The CDR3 is CASSKTSGGPYNEQFF. CDR3 bases: TGTGCCAGCAGCAAGACTAGCGGGGGACCCTACAATGAGCAGTTCTTC.

The CDR3 DNA sequence: TGTGCCAGCAGCCAAAATCGGGGAGATACGCAGTATTTT. It yields the protein CASSQNRGDTQYF. This chain connects TRBV7-2 to TRBJ2-3, with D possibly being TRBD2 (5 bases). This CDR3 is built from 13 residues. CDR1 and CDR2 from the germline V gene are SGHTA and FQGNSA. V lost 5 bases to trimming and J lost 5 bases, with 11 bases between them.

The table lists this clone with a count of one. The gene calls are TRBV25-1 and TRBJ2-7, with 10 bases lining up with TRBD1. The CDR3 has 15 amino acids. CDR1 and CDR2 from the germline V gene are MGHDK and SYGVNS. J gave up 3 bases and V 4 bases, and 6 bases lay outside the gene matches. The CDR3 DNA reads as TGTGCCAGCAGTGGGTGGACAGGGGGGGACTACGAGCAGTACTTC. Protein: CASSGWTGGDYEQYF.

A word on this clone: Distinct nucleotide sequences in the sample also encode this CDR3. CDR3 in amino acids: CATSRDRGTYEQYF. CDR3 nucleotide sequence: TGTGCCACCAGCAGAGACCGGGGGACCTACGAGCAGTACTTC. The V gene is TRBV15, the J gene TRBJ2-7, with D tentatively TRBD2 (6 bases). Germline lookup yields CDR1 LNHNV and CDR2 YYDKDF (reference sequence). This CDR3 spans 14 amino acids. V shed 0 bases and J shed 2 bases, with 8 bases lying between them.

The rearrangement links TRBV2 to TRBJ1-5; D unresolved. V dropped 2 bases and J dropped 5 bases, with 7 bases sitting between them. The CDR3 is 13 residues long. In germline, CDR1 is SNHLY, CDR2 FYNNEI. This chain's CDR3 is CASSEWQDQPQHF. In DNA, the CDR3 is TGTGCCAGCAGTGAATGGCAGGATCAGCCCCAGCATTTT.

Of note for this clone: The junction differs from germline at one of its ends, possibly a read error. This chain uses TRBV28 with TRBJ2-7; D is perhaps TRBD2 (6 bases). CDR1 is MDHEN, CDR2 SYDVKM, per germline. The CDR3 consists of 15 residues. The CDR3 is CASESGTQYLREQHF. The CDR3 nucleotides are TGTGCCAGTGAGTCTGGGACTCAGTACCTTCGCGAGCAGCACTTC.

This clone has a handful of counts. The rearrangement joins TRBV6-1 to TRBJ2-5; D gene uncertain. The J call may be wrong; the DNA end is better matched by TRBJ2-7. CDR3 length: 13 amino acids. Germline V gives CDR1 MNHNS, CDR2 SASEGT. The CDR3 sequence: CASRSLRSYEQYF. CDR3 DNA: TGTGCCAGCAGGTCGCTTAGGAGCTACGAGCAGTACTTC.

Only one count was recorded for this clone. The chain uses TRBV5-6 and TRBJ2-1; TRBD1 agrees at 7 bases. Germline CDR1 is SGHDT and CDR2 is YYEEEE. The V gene end was trimmed by 4 bases and the J gene end by 0 bases; junction bases not matched to a gene: 7. The CDR3 totals 16 residues. This CDR3 reads CASSNIQGSSYNEQFF. CDR3 nucleotide sequence: TGTGCCAGCAGCAACATACAGGGGAGCTCCTACAATGAGCAGTTCTTC.

This clone was observed once. V and J are TRBV5-1 and TRBJ1-4; D is unclear. Germline lookup yields CDR1 SGHRS and CDR2 YFSETQ. The CDR3 loop spans 12 amino acids. The V gene lost 2 bases and the J gene lost 8 bases, with 7 bases spanning the gap. The CDR3 DNA reads as TGCGCCAGCAGCTTAACTCCCGAAAAACTGTTTTTT. It is translated as CASSLTPEKLFF.

This clone has only one observation. This chain uses TRBV2 with TRBJ1-4; D perhaps matches TRBD1 (5 bases). The CDR3 has 18 amino acids. V lost 2 bases and J 1 base, leaving 17 bases between the germline ends. The germline V gene encodes CDR1 SNHLY and CDR2 FYNNEI. CDR3 in amino acids: CASSELLGAQRTNEKLFF. The CDR3 DNA sequence: TGTGCCAGCAGTGAACTATTAGGGGCGCAGAGAACTAATGAAAAACTGTTTTTT.

The chain employs TRBV5-1 and TRBJ2-4, with D perhaps matching TRBD2 (6 bases). The V end lost 4 bases, the J end lost 1 base, and 12 bases lay between the germline ends. CDR3 length: 15 amino acids. Germline values: CDR1 SGHRS, CDR2 YFSETQ. The CDR3 loop is CASSTWGEAKNIQYF. The CDR3, as DNA: TGCGCCAGCAGCACCTGGGGGGAGGCCAAAAACATTCAGTACTTC.

V usage is TRBV6-5 and J usage is TRBJ1-2; 8 bases are shared with TRBD1. CDR1 and CDR2 from the germline V gene are MNHEY and SVGAGI. The CDR3 totals 16 residues. V was clipped by 0 bases and J by 1 base; unmatched bases: 4. The CDR3 loop is CASSYSGTGNNYGYTF. DNA for the CDR3: TGTGCCAGCAGTTACTCGGGGACAGGCAATAACTATGGCTACACCTTC.

The table lists this clone with a few counts. One end of the junction varies from germline; a read error may be responsible. V is TRBV7-9 and J is TRBJ2-7, with 8 positions matching TRBD1. This CDR3 region has 14 residues. CDR1 is SEHNR, CDR2 FQNEAQ, per germline (reference sequence). CDR3 residues: CSSSSRQGMNEQYF. The CDR3 bases are TGTTCCAGCAGCTCACGACAGGGGATGAACGAGCAGTACTTC.

The chain joins TRBV27 to TRBJ2-7; a weak D match, TRBD2 (6 bases). The CDR3 is 15 residues long. Germline loops: CDR1 MNHEY, CDR2 SMNVEV (reference sequence). V lost 6 bases, J lost 3 bases, and 18 bases lay in between. CDR3 loop: CASRVPGGGFYEQYF. In DNA, the CDR3 is TGTGCCAGCAGGGTCCCCGGAGGAGGGTTCTACGAGCAGTACTTC.

The J gene is TRBJ2-2, the V gene TRBV4-2, with D possibly being TRBD1 (6 bases). CDR1 is LGHNA, CDR2 YNFKEQ, per germline. V was pared by 2 bases and J by 3 bases, with 13 bases between. The CDR3 covers 16 residues. The CDR3 bases are TGTGCCAGCAGCCAAAGGGGGTCTATGGACACCGGGGAGCTGTTTTTT. Translation: CASSQRGSMDTGELFF.

A single count supports this clone. This rearrangement joins TRBV28 to TRBJ2-1; 11 nucleotides agree with TRBD2. The CDR3 loop spans 18 amino acids. V shed 7 bases and J 6 bases; nucleotides not matched to a gene: 17. Germline V gene data show CDR1 as MDHEN and CDR2 as SYDVKM. CDR3 region: CASTSSMWRTSGFNEQFF. As DNA, the CDR3 is TGTGCCAGCACCTCATCGATGTGGAGGACTAGCGGGTTCAATGAGCAGTTCTTC.

This chain uses TRBV19 with TRBJ2-7, with D perhaps matching TRBD1 (5 bases). The CDR3 is 13 amino acids. Trimming shortened V by 4 bases and J by 1 base, and 8 bases separated the two germline ends. Per germline, CDR1 LNHDA and CDR2 SQIVND (reference sequence). The chain's CDR3 is CASSNTGSYEQYF. In DNA, the CDR3 is TGTGCCAGTAGTAACACAGGATCCTACGAGCAGTACTTC. Variable domain in full (rest from reference TRBV19 and TRBJ2-7): DGGITQSPKYLFRKEGQNVTLSCEQNLNHDAMYWYRQDPGQGLRLIYYSQIVNDFQKGDIAEGYSVSREKKESFPLTVTSAQKNPTAFYLCASSNTGSYEQYFGPGTRLTVT.

This sequence joins TRBV19 and TRBJ2-7, with a weak D call TRBD1 (5 bases). Germline loops: CDR1 LNHDA, CDR2 SQIVND (reference sequence). The CDR3 runs 14 residues. The germline V and J ends were trimmed by 3 bases and 2 bases, with 11 bases remaining between them. The CDR3 reads CASSIQGIAYEQYF. Here the CDR3 DNA reads TGTGCCAGTAGTATTCAGGGTATTGCCTACGAGCAGTACTTC.

This sequence joins TRBV2 and TRBJ2-7, with a weak D call TRBD1 (5 bases). CDR1 SNHLY and CDR2 FYNNEI come from the germline V gene. The CDR3 has 14 amino acids. The V gene lost 6 bases and the J gene lost 5 bases, with 17 bases spanning the gap. CDR3 in amino acids: CASRIQVADHEQYF. The CDR3 DNA follows: TGTGCCAGCAGGATACAGGTGGCGGACCACGAGCAGTACTTC.

The chain is built from TRBV4-1 and TRBJ1-6; TRBD1 might be the D (5 bases). Trimming left V 4 bases short and J 10 bases short, with 20 bases between. Germline V gene data show CDR1 as MGHRA and CDR2 as YSYEKL. The CDR3 loop spans 16 amino acids. As DNA, the CDR3 is TGCGCCAGCAGCCTCGAAGGGGAGGCAGGTGGCTCACCCCTCCACTTT. This sequence encodes CASSLEGEAGGSPLHF.

The gene calls are TRBV7-6 and TRBJ2-7; the match to TRBD1 covers 9 bases. The CDR3 has 14 residues. The germline V gene encodes CDR1 SGHVS and CDR2 FNYEAQ. The J segment lost 3 bases and the V segment lost 5 bases, leaving 5 bases of the junction unmatched. CDR3 loop: CASSVGQGDYEQYF. The CDR3 DNA follows: TGTGCCAGCAGCGTGGGACAGGGTGACTACGAGCAGTACTTC.

The chain is built from TRBV10-2 and TRBJ2-2, with 11 bases fitting TRBD2. Looked up from germline, CDR1 is WSHSY and CDR2 is SAAADI. The CDR3 runs to 21 residues. After removal of 3 bases from V and 0 bases from J, the junction contained 15 bases not matched to a gene. This chain's CDR3 is CASSDPILAGEVPSNTGELFF. The CDR3 nucleotides read TGCGCCAGCAGTGACCCTATACTAGCGGGAGAGGTCCCCTCGAACACCGGGGAGCTGTTTTTT.

The chain employs TRBV28 and TRBJ2-5; TRBD2 matches 8 bases. This CDR3 spans 16 amino acids. Trimming cost V 10 bases and J 3 bases; bases outside gene matches: 16. Germline CDR1 is MDHEN and CDR2 is SYDVKM. CDR3 amino acids: CATQPNPGLVKETQYF. Written as DNA, the CDR3 is TGTGCCACGCAACCAAACCCGGGACTAGTAAAAGAGACCCAGTACTTC.